This T cell receptor beta chain was sequenced during a study of cytomegalovirus exposure and HLA in healthy donors (dated by TCRdb to 2016 to 2017). With respect to the entire study: An earlier analysis of several hundred of the donors reported approximately 260 Gb of sequence data and about 120 million unique TCR beta sequences obtained from approximately 180 million T cells. HLA typing included class I and class II loci at four-digit resolution. An earlier analysis of 587 of the donors used high-throughput TCR beta sequencing to judge whether each TCR beta V gene segment behaved as functional or pseudogenic. Among 398 genotyped donors of the cohort, an average of around 240,000 unique TCR beta nucleotide sequences were sequenced per donor, around 20% of them non-productive. A later genetic analysis used genome-wide SNP genotypes for about 60% of the roughly 700 donors, treating that subset as a discovery cohort. Along with the roughly 610-subject first cohort, a separate validation cohort of around 120 different subjects was used. Alongside the repertoire data, information on donor age, sex, ethnicity and CMV serostatus was compiled. All discovery cohort repertoires had been generated using a single sequencing platform. The number of typed donors differed by locus: roughly 629-640 for A, B, C, DRB1 and DQB1; approximately 520 for DQA1; some 590 for DPA1; and some 450 for DPB1. Because of strong linkage in the cohort, roughly five DR-DQ haplotypes were treated as single units for association and clustering. Using immunosequencing, the study profiled T cell repertoires from about 650 subjects and related those repertoires to cytomegalovirus serostatus. A later analysis re-analyzed previously published TCR beta repertoires from about 600 donors and added high-resolution HLA genotyping to study TCR occurrence patterns. The study was designed to test whether signatures of past pathogen exposure could be identified by cataloging public T cell receptors. Of the 350 to 400 genotyped donors, around 81% fell in the genetic ancestry cluster associated with self-reported Caucasian donors. To predict cytomegalovirus infection status, the study brought together high-throughput TCR immunosequencing, statistical association of individual TCRs with disease status, and machine learning. An early release covering approximately 600 HLA-typed donors comprised 300 to 350 gigabases of sequencing data and around 80 million unique TCR sequences. The later analysis used no new phenotypic data to find candidate immune exposures, relying instead on TCR beta sequences and their occurrence across donors.

Comment on this clone: Its antigen specificity is not known. No base quality information exists; no much larger clone differs at one position.

In total, approximately 700 healthy bone marrow donors made up the cohort. At the time of sampling, all cohort members were nominally healthy, though unrecorded immune exposures were likely present. The donor tested CMV seropositive, placing the donor among the 290 or so seropositive members of the cohort. A peripheral blood sample was provided by each donor, and peripheral blood mononuclear cells were used for TCR beta sequencing. The Qiagen DNeasy Blood Extraction Kit was used to extract genomic DNA from the blood cell samples. Overall study outcomes, separate from this receptor: Only TCR beta chains were sequenced in this cohort, and the absence of alpha or paired-chain data limited detectable features. When HLA alleles, especially DR and DQ, strongly co-occurred, TCR associations were difficult to assign to individual alleles. At a false discovery rate of 0.05, a later analysis linked 15,000 to 20,000 TCR beta sequences to specific HLA alleles. CMV serostatus was the only immune exposure information available for the cohort. A further reported finding was that TCR beta sequences accurately predicted the HLA-A and HLA-B alleles for most subjects in the first cohort. In a later analysis, TCR association rates were found to vary across HLA loci, with the most associated TCRs seen for DRB1 alleles and the fewest for HLA-C alleles. A group of highly shared sequence variants was considered likely to be a technical artifact of the sequencing pipeline. Roughly uniform sequencing depth across donors was assumed in presence/absence analyses, although this assumption may not hold. Some IMGT-functional V segments, including TRBV6-2 and TRBV6-3, could not be told apart with the 87-base-pair reads, so those segments were excluded. Seventeen rarely observed V segments, including chromosome 9 orphons, were excluded from the earlier analysis of about 500 of the donors because counts were too low. Broadly in line with IMGT annotations, most TCR beta V segments showed up in productive rearrangements about 90% or about 30% of the time in an earlier analysis of 587 of the donors. A later analysis found that HLA-associated TCR beta chains were more clonally expanded and had lower generation probabilities than equally common non-associated chains. Three of the identified cytomegalovirus-associated TCR beta chains were confirmed in vitro to be specific for cytomegalovirus antigens. It was suggested by the authors that the approach could potentially be generalized to other disease states and immunological phenotypes. A later genetic analysis reported fewer N-insertions in productive TCRs among donors in an Asian-associated ancestry cluster than the approximately 670-donor mean. While some public TCRs were present in many individuals, most TCR sequences turned up only very rarely across donors. Linkage disequilibrium might explain the correlated functional status among segregating V segments, but an unknown experimental factor could not be ruled out. In a later genetic analysis, a missense DCLRE1C variant was associated with V-gene and J-gene trimming of TCR beta chains, and the association was replicated in an independent cohort. Because HLA typing was missing for some donors at each locus, association tests included only the typed subset. According to a later analysis, parvovirus B19, influenza, CMV and Epstein-Barr virus appeared linked to several top co-occurrence clusters. The classifier was reported to diagnose cytomegalovirus status with high specificity and sensitivity in both the original cohort and the validation cohort. A total of 150 or so TCR beta chains were listed by the study as associated with cytomegalovirus. A later analysis found that most CMV-associated TCR beta chains appeared HLA-restricted, with HLA associations seemingly driven largely by CMV exposure.

Library preparation used the immunoSEQ multiplex PCR assay. For the multiplex PCR, a mixture combining 60 forward primers for TCR Vbeta segments and 13 reverse primers for TCR Jbeta segments was used. The CDR3 region of rearranged TCR beta genes was amplified from genomic DNA with a multiplex PCR assay. Amplified TCR beta libraries were sequenced as 87-base-pair reads on the Illumina HiSeq System. In the original analysis: A later analysis tallied approximately 87 million unique TCR beta chains across the 550 to 850 repertoires, and approximately 9.9 million of those chains were shared by two or more donors. To remove PCR and sequencing errors, raw reads were error-corrected and collapsed into unique sequences using a nearest-neighbor algorithm that merged closely related sequences. V, D and J gene segments were assigned by aligning CDR3 sequences to IMGT reference sequences. For a sequence to be retained, a match of at least six nucleotides was required to both a V gene segment and a J gene segment. Rearrangements were classified as productive when the CDR3 lacked stop codons and remained in frame with V and J, and all other rearrangements were classified as non-productive. CDR3 was defined according to IMGT convention as the region running from the second conserved V-encoded cysteine to the conserved J-encoded phenylalanine. The earlier analysis of some 600 of the donors excluded sequences that lacked an unambiguous match to a single V gene segment. An earlier analysis of fewer than 750 of the donors classified V segments as functional when productive rearrangements were above 56.7% and as segregating when the standard deviation between donors was above 5%. A statistical classification framework was built to diagnose cytomegalovirus status from the catalog of TCR beta chain sequences. V and J gene assignment, in a later analysis, came from comparing TCR nucleotide sequences with IMGT/GENE-DB human TR gene sequences. In a later analysis, CDR3 sequences and most-parsimonious VDJ recombination scenarios were assigned using the TCRdist pipeline. In a later analysis, each TCR beta chain was defined by its CDR3 amino acid sequence together with its V-gene family, and reads lacking a unique V-gene family were excluded. A later analysis removed several hundred highly shared, low-generation-probability nucleotide sequences to deal with suspected cross-contamination and a sequencing artifact. In a later analysis, a clonal expansion index for each public chain was calculated from normalized within-repertoire ranks of inferred template counts. A later analysis computed generation probabilities with a VDJ recombination model fitted to out-of-frame rearrangements, and checked the results against IGoR. In a later analysis, hypergeometric tests were used to score TCR-TCR, TCR-HLA and TCR-CMV co-occurrence, with a repertoire-size bias correction applied to TCR pairs. In a later analysis, false discovery rates were estimated by permuting HLA or CMV assignments 20 times. In a later analysis, co-occurring TCRs were grouped using DBSCAN, and TCRdist sequence similarity was added for clustering within HLA-allele-positive subsets. For co-occurrence clustering, repertoires with fewer than 30,000 or more than 120,000 public chains were excluded, along with five or six repertoires with anomalous nucleotide sharing. Not all clones reach the TCRdb copy of this immuneACCESS table, which keeps in-frame sequences only. Checked studies attribute under half of the gap to unresolved V genes and leave the rest unexplained. The V and J calls and clone size were taken over from that table, and D and trimming were inferred from the DNA. A total of roughly 250,000 clones appear in this sample, 80% to 90% of them only once. Approximately 2% of the sample lies in the top ten.

V is reduced by 0 bases and J by 2 bases, leaving a spacing of 8 bases between them. CDR1 SGHRS and CDR2 YFSETQ were looked up in the germline V gene. The CDR3 contains 14 residues, cysteine and phenylalanine counted. Of the read, only the CDR3 DNA is kept; its 42 bases are in frame from base 1. Sequencing was done on a sample of PBMCs. Recombination linked TRBV5-1 to TRBJ2-5; the D gene cannot be named for sure. The sequence derives from a woman between 40 and 50 years old in good health and CMV-seropositive. CDR3 loop: CASSLASDQETQYF. The base sequence is TGCGCCAGCAGCTTGGCCAGCGATCAAGAGACCCAGTACTTC.